Each of the 12 T cell receptor beta chains below was sequenced from the same sample in a study of cytomegalovirus exposure and HLA in healthy donors. Use of 60 Vbeta and 13 Jbeta primers characterized the PCR. Method: immunoSEQ multiplex PCR; TCRdb's copy keeps in-frame clones and lacks some. This table holds more than 85,000 clones. Input material: PBMCs. The receptor set was obtained from a girl between 10 and 17 years old in good health and CMV-seropositive.

A note on this clone: Other DNA sequences from this sample encode an identical CDR3 as well. The V call is TRBV18, the J call TRBJ1-2; 9 bases fit TRBD1. The CDR3 has 15 amino acids. V was pared by 3 bases and J by 2 bases, with 4 bases of the junction left unmatched. Germline CDR1 reads KGHSH; CDR2 reads LQKENI. The CDR3 region is CASSPSGTGNYGYTF. In DNA, the CDR3 is TGTGCCAGCTCACCTAGTGGGACAGGGAACTATGGCTACACCTTC.

The chain recombines TRBV6-6 with TRBJ2-5; possible D gene TRBD1, 6 bases. With 5 bases removed from V and 4 bases from J, the gap between germline ends came to 8 bases. Germline CDR1 MNHNY, CDR2 SVGAGI (reference sequence). This CDR3 region has 12 residues. CDR3 protein: CASSTGSETQYF. CDR3 DNA sequence: TGTGCCAGCAGTACAGGGTCAGAGACCCAGTACTTC.

The CDR3: CASSPRTSGDEQFF. CDR3 nucleotide sequence: TGCGCCAGCAGCCCTCGGACTAGCGGCGATGAGCAGTTCTTC. The rearrangement uses TRBV4-1 and TRBJ2-1; TRBD2 matches 10 bases. J gave up 8 bases and V 4 bases, and 5 bases lay outside the gene matches. CDR1 and CDR2 (germline): MGHRA, YSYEKL. This CDR3 is built from 14 residues.

The chain carries TRBV7-6 and TRBJ2-3; no definite D call. This CDR3 is 13 amino acids long. CDR1 and CDR2 (germline): SGHVS, FNYEAQ. Trimming removed 5 bases at V and 5 bases at J, with 11 bases between. The CDR3 DNA follows: TGTGCCAGCAGCCCGCTAGTAGGAGATACGCAGTATTTT. Translation: CASSPLVGDTQYF.

In nucleotides, the CDR3 is TGTGCCAGCAGCGGACTAGCCGGAGACAATGAGCAGTTCTTC. Its protein is CASSGLAGDNEQFF. V and J are TRBV6-6 and TRBJ2-1; 8 bases fit TRBD2. The length of the CDR3 is 14 residues. V lost 6 bases to trimming and J lost 5 bases; unmatched junction nucleotides: 6. CDR1 is MNHNY and CDR2 is SVGAGI in the germline V gene (reference sequence).

The rearrangement joins TRBV11-2 to TRBJ2-7, with a tentative D call TRBD2 (5 bases). CDR3 length: 15 residues. Deletions cut 5 bases from V and 2 bases from J, with 16 bases between. The V gene's germline CDR1 is SGHAT and CDR2 FQNNGV. CDR3 protein: CASSLYRGSTYEQYF. The CDR3 region has the DNA TGTGCCAGCAGCCTCTACCGGGGAAGTACCTACGAGCAGTACTTC.

The chain carries TRBV7-8 and TRBJ2-3, with D tentatively TRBD2 (5 bases). The germline V gene encodes CDR1 SGHVS and CDR2 FQNEAQ. Trimming stripped 3 bases from V and 3 bases from J, with 19 bases between. The CDR3 totals 17 residues. DNA of the CDR3: TGTGCCAGCAGCTTTGCCGGACGGACTCTTCAGACAGATACGCAGTATTTT. Its translation: CASSFAGRTLQTDTQYF.

The rearrangement uses TRBV25-1 and TRBJ2-3; TRBD2 matches 9 bases. V was clipped by 2 bases and J by 1 base; unmatched bases: 1. There are 15 residues in the CDR3. CDR1 MGHDK and CDR2 SYGVNS come from the germline V gene. The CDR3 DNA sequence: TGTGCCAGCAGTGAAGGCGGGGGGGGCACAGATACGCAGTATTTT. Amino acid sequence: CASSEGGGGTDTQYF. The entire variable domain, with the rest obtained from reference TRBV25-1 and TRBJ2-3, is as follows: EADIYQTPRYLVIGTGKKITLECSQTMGHDKMYWYQQDPGMELHLIHYSYGVNSTEKGDLSSESTVSRIRTEHFPLTLESARPSHTSQYLCASSEGGGGTDTQYFGPGTRLTVL.

The chain recombines TRBV10-3 with TRBJ1-6, with 9 bases aligning to TRBD1. Trimming at V came to 2 bases and at J to 8 bases, leaving 7 bases not matched to a gene. Per the germline V gene, CDR1 is ENHRY and CDR2 is SYGVKD. This CDR3 comprises 16 residues. The CDR3 sequence is CAISEGLGQGHSPLHF. In nucleotides, the CDR3 is TGTGCCATCAGTGAGGGCCTAGGACAGGGGCATTCACCCCTCCACTTT.

CDR3 in DNA: TGTGCCACCAGCCTTGAGACAGGGGTGTCTGGAAACACCATATATTTT. It encodes CATSLETGVSGNTIYF. The chain links TRBV15 to TRBJ1-3; 8 nucleotides agree with TRBD1. CDR1 is LNHNV, CDR2 YYDKDF, per germline (reference sequence). With V trimmed by 5 bases and J by 1 base, 7 bases remained unmatched. CDR3 length equals 16 residues.

This sequence joins TRBV30 and TRBJ2-1; 8 bases line up with TRBD2. The CDR3 loop spans 15 amino acids. Germline lookup yields CDR1 GTSNPN and CDR2 SVGIG (reference sequence). Trimming took 2 bases from V and 2 from J; bases not matched to a gene: 5. CDR3 in DNA: TGTGCCTGGAGTTTGGGGCGGGGGGCCTACAATGAGCAGTTCTTC. It encodes CAWSLGRGAYNEQFF.

V gene TRBV30 combines with J gene TRBJ2-2; a possible D gene is TRBD2 (7 bases). The CDR3 runs 15 residues. The ends were cut back, 2 bases at V and 3 bases at J, with 13 bases in the middle. Germline V lookup: CDR1 GTSNPN, CDR2 SVGIG (reference sequence). CDR3 in DNA: TGTGCCTGGAGTATGAGGGGGGGATACACCGGGGAGCTGTTTTTT. Translated, it gives CAWSMRGGYTGELFF.